The 20 T cell receptor beta chains below all came from one sample that was sequenced in a study of shared clonotypes between healthy human individuals. CD8 cells regarded as naive lacked CD45RO, were positively chosen for CCR7, and omitted terminally differentiated effector memory CD45RA+ cells. Only in-frame clones appear in the TCRdb table, and some are missing; sequencing was by immunoSEQ multiplex PCR. The data hold under 700,000 clones, with around 95% observed a single time. The sequencing sample was made of naive CD8+ T cells sorted from blood. The receptors shown here come from a woman aged 25 to 39 in good health.

The chain combines TRBV4-1 with TRBJ2-1; D might be TRBD2 (6 bases). V dropped 4 bases and J dropped 8 bases, with 9 bases sitting between them. Germline CDR1 MGHRA, CDR2 YSYEKL. The CDR3 spans 12 residues. The CDR3 DNA reads TGCGCCAGCAGCCCGCGGGGCGATGAGCAGTTCTTC. The encoded protein is CASSPRGDEQFF.

The CDR3 spells CSVGTSGRLNEQFF. The CDR3 nucleotides are TGCAGCGTCGGGACTAGCGGGAGATTAAATGAGCAGTTCTTC. This chain links TRBV29-1 with TRBJ2-1, with 14 nucleotides matching TRBD2. This CDR3 is built from 14 residues. V trimming: 6 bases; J trimming: 7 bases; junction bases outside the gene matches: 5. The V gene's germline CDR1 is SQVTM and CDR2 ANQGSEA.

This chain connects TRBV19 to TRBJ1-1; D not certain. In germline, CDR1 is LNHDA, CDR2 SQIVND (reference sequence). The CDR3 loop spans 15 amino acids. Trimming shortened V by 8 bases and J by 0 bases, and 16 bases separated the two germline ends. CDR3 sequence (DNA): TGTGCCAGTTCAGGAGTGCTTGGGTTGAACACTGAAGCTTTCTTT. Its protein product is CASSGVLGLNTEAFF.

CDR3 amino acids: CAISAGTGFDEQYF. In DNA, the CDR3 is TGTGCCATCAGTGCGGGGACAGGGTTCGACGAGCAGTACTTC. The chain uses TRBV10-3 and TRBJ2-7, with 9 bases matching TRBD1. Germline V CDR1 and CDR2: ENHRY, SYGVKD. The CDR3 runs 14 residues. Trimming cost V 4 bases and J 5 bases; bases outside gene matches: 6.

The chain joins TRBV7-9 to TRBJ2-1; D call uncertain. The V and J ends lost 3 bases and 2 bases respectively, with 8 bases between them. The CDR3 spans 14 residues. Germline V gives CDR1 SEHNR, CDR2 FQNEAQ (reference sequence). CDR3 amino acids: CASSFFGTYNEQFF. For the CDR3, the DNA is TGTGCCAGCAGCTTTTTCGGTACCTACAATGAGCAGTTCTTC.

CDR3 residues: CASSSGGNNQPQHF. Here the CDR3 DNA reads TGTGCCAGCAGCTCCGGGGGGAACAATCAGCCCCAGCATTTT. The V call is TRBV7-9, the J call TRBJ1-5, with TRBD1 as a possible D gene (5 bases). Germline V gene sequence: CDR1 SEHNR, CDR2 FQNEAQ (reference sequence). The V end was cut by 4 bases, the J end by 3 bases, with 10 bases between. This CDR3 contains 14 residues.

This sequence joins TRBV11-2 and TRBJ1-2; D is uncertain. This CDR3 is built from 17 residues. The V end was cut by 0 bases, the J end by 4 bases, with 18 bases between. Germline V gives CDR1 SGHAT, CDR2 FQNNGV. CDR3 loop: CASSLDRFGPFGYGYTF. In DNA form, the CDR3 reads TGTGCCAGCAGCTTAGACAGATTCGGCCCCTTTGGCTATGGCTACACCTTC.

As concerns this clone: Other DNA sequences in the same sample also yield this CDR3. This sequence joins TRBV6-5 and TRBJ2-7; 9 bases align to TRBD2. This CDR3 has 14 residues. Trimming took 2 bases from V and 3 from J; bases not matched to a gene: 2. The germline V gene encodes CDR1 MNHEY and CDR2 SVGAGI. Here the CDR3 DNA reads TGTGCCAGCAGTTACGGTAGCGGGAGCTACGAGCAGTACTTC. As protein: CASSYGSGSYEQYF.

The CDR3 bases are TGTGCCAGCAGCTTATCAGGGGCAGGAAACACCATATATTTT. Protein product: CASSLSGAGNTIYF. The gene calls are TRBV7-8 and TRBJ1-3, with a possible D match to TRBD1 (6 bases). V lost 2 bases and J 4 bases, leaving 9 bases between the germline ends. Germline loops: CDR1 SGHVS, CDR2 FQNEAQ. This CDR3 is 14 amino acids long.

The chain uses TRBV5-6 and TRBJ2-7; 11 bases fit TRBD1. Per germline, CDR1 SGHDT and CDR2 YYEEEE. Unmatched junction bases numbered 15, after V lost 4 bases and J lost 3 bases. This CDR3 contains 18 residues. The CDR3 sequence: CASSPGGTGGLRGYEQYF. The CDR3 DNA reads as TGTGCCAGCAGCCCTGGTGGGACAGGGGGTTTGCGGGGCTACGAGCAGTACTTC.

This clone was detected once. The chain has TRBV14 and TRBJ2-7; a possible D gene is TRBD2 (6 bases). Germline CDR1 and CDR2: SGHDN and FVKESK. Trimming took 1 base from V and 4 from J, leaving 14 bases between them. The CDR3 runs 15 residues. The CDR3 DNA sequence: TGTGCCAGCAGCCAAGCCAGAATTAGCGGATACGAGCAGTACTTC. Protein product: CASSQARISGYEQYF.

The chain carries TRBV7-8 and TRBJ2-7, with TRBD1 identical over 8 bases. The CDR3 is 16 residues long. CDR1 is SGHVS and CDR2 is FQNEAQ in the germline V gene. The junction had 10 bases not matched to a gene; V was cut back by 2 bases and J by 4 bases. The DNA of the CDR3 is TGTGCCAGCAGCTTACGACCCAGGGGGCGTATATACGAGCAGTACTTC. Its translation is CASSLRPRGRIYEQYF.

This chain connects TRBV7-9 to TRBJ2-6, with D perhaps TRBD1 (5 bases). CDR3 length: 19 amino acids. V lost 5 bases and J lost 1, with 21 bases in between. Germline CDR1 reads SEHNR; CDR2 reads FQNEAQ (reference sequence). The CDR3 sequence is CASSGFVATVLSGANVLTF. In DNA, the CDR3 is TGTGCCAGCAGCGGCTTCGTTGCGACAGTATTATCTGGGGCCAACGTCCTGACTTTC. Full variable domain (missing parts from reference TRBV7-9 and TRBJ2-6): DTGVSQNPRHKITKRGQNVTFRCDPISEHNRLYWYRQTLGQGPEFLTYFQNEAQLEKSRLLSDRFSAERPKGSFSTLEIQRTEQGDSAMYLCASSGFVATVLSGANVLTFGAGSRLTVL.

V gene TRBV27 combines with J gene TRBJ2-7, with no clear D. CDR3 size: 15 residues. The V gene's germline CDR1 is MNHEY and CDR2 SMNVEV (reference sequence). The V gene lost 5 bases and the J gene lost 0 bases, with 14 bases spanning the gap. The CDR3, as DNA: TGTGCCAGCAGTACCTCCCCATCTAGCTCCTACGAGCAGTACTTC. This encodes CASSTSPSSSYEQYF.

The V call is TRBV28, the J call TRBJ1-1; 8 positions agree with TRBD1. The CDR3 consists of 13 residues. Germline CDR1 and CDR2: MDHEN and SYDVKM. The junction had 9 bases not matched to a gene; V was cut back by 7 bases and J by 8 bases. The CDR3 region has the DNA TGTGCCAGCACCAAGACAGGGGCATTAGAAGCTTTCTTT. Translation gives CASTKTGALEAFF. Supplemented by reference TRBV28 and TRBJ1-1, the full variable domain reads DVKVTQSSRYLVKRTGEKVFLECVQDMDHENMFWYRQDPGLGLRLIYFSYDVKMKEKGDIPEGYSVSREKKERFSLILESASTNQTSMYLCASTKTGALEAFFGQGTRLTVV.

DNA for the CDR3: TGTGCCAGCAGCTCCTGGGGGGGTGGAGAGACCCAGTACTTC. It codes for CASSSWGGGETQYF. The chain employs TRBV7-9 and TRBJ2-5, with 7 nucleotides matching TRBD2. Germline trimming cut 4 bases from V and 4 bases from J; bases unmatched to any gene: 6. Germline CDR1 SEHNR, CDR2 FQNEAQ (reference sequence). The CDR3 runs to 14 residues.

This chain connects TRBV12-2 to TRBJ2-5; the D call in the table, TRBD2, was not verified against the DNA. TRBV12-2 is designated a pseudogene. The CDR3 is made up of 17 amino acids. The CDR3 DNA reads TGTGCAAGTCGCTCCCACTTGAGGGGAGGATCTCAAGAGACCCAGTACTTC. As protein: CASRSHLRGGSQETQYF.

The chain joins TRBV2 to TRBJ2-2; 12 nucleotides align to TRBD2. Germline values: CDR1 SNHLY, CDR2 FYNNEI. J was trimmed by 2 bases and V by 4 bases; bases with no gene match: 5. This CDR3 contains 17 residues. As DNA, the CDR3 is TGTGCCAGCAGTGGGCTAGCGGGAGGGCCTAACACCGGGGAGCTGTTTTTT. It encodes CASSGLAGGPNTGELFF.

The genes are TRBV10-1 and TRBJ2-7; D unclear. V gave up 8 bases and J gave up 0 bases, with 14 bases separating them. The CDR3 loop spans 14 amino acids. Germline V gene sequence: CDR1 WNHNN, CDR2 SYGVQD (reference sequence). CDR3 sequence (DNA): TGCGCCAGCTCCGAATTCGTCAGCTCCTACGAGCAGTACTTC. It codes for CASSEFVSSYEQYF.

V gene TRBV5-6 combines with J gene TRBJ2-7; D could derive from TRBD1 or TRBD2 (5 bases each). V lost 3 bases and J lost 0, with 16 bases in between. Germline CDR1 and CDR2: SGHDT and YYEEEE. CDR3 length equals 16 residues. The CDR3 protein is CASSSTGPIFSYEQYF. The CDR3 coding sequence is TGTGCCAGCAGCTCGACGGGACCCATTTTCTCCTACGAGCAGTACTTC.